One sample yielded the 9 T cell receptor beta chains listed below, sequenced in a study of cytomegalovirus exposure and HLA in healthy donors. 60 Vbeta and 13 Jbeta primers were used in PCR. This table comes from immunoSEQ multiplex PCR, and its TCRdb copy is limited to in-frame clones, with some not included. The sample lists approximately 150,000 clones, roughly 80% seen once, with approximately 2.9% in the top ten. The sequencing input was PBMCs. Receptor source: a young woman in good health and CMV-seronegative.

The J gene is TRBJ2-5, the V gene TRBV2, with 8 bases fitting TRBD1. V trimming: 4 bases; J trimming: 5 bases; junction bases outside the gene matches: 6. Germline CDR1 and CDR2: SNHLY and FYNNEI. This CDR3 is built from 14 residues. CDR3 coding DNA: TGTGCCAGCAGTGCCCGGACAGGGTTGGAGACCCAGTACTTC. This translates into CASSARTGLETQYF.

J is TRBJ2-1 and V is TRBV25-1; D may be TRBD2 (5 bases). V lost 3 bases, J lost 7 bases, and 19 bases lay in between. The CDR3 runs 16 residues. Germline CDR1 is MGHDK and CDR2 is SYGVNS. The CDR3 spells CASSDPGRGPGNEQFF. CDR3 coding DNA: TGTGCCAGCAGTGACCCTGGCCGGGGTCCTGGGAATGAGCAGTTCTTC.

This clone occurred once. The rearrangement joins TRBV7-2 to TRBJ1-5, with unresolved D. The length of the CDR3 is 13 residues. V dropped 5 bases and J dropped 3 bases, with 8 bases sitting between them. CDR1 and CDR2 (germline): SGHTA, FQGNSA. CDR3: CASSATDNQPQHF. The DNA for the CDR3 is TGTGCCAGCAGCGCCACTGACAATCAGCCCCAGCATTTT.

J is TRBJ1-2 and V is TRBV7-9; 8 bases align to TRBD1. The CDR3 spans 15 residues. V gave up 5 bases and J gave up 1 base; unmatched junction bases: 6. Germline V gene sequence: CDR1 SEHNR, CDR2 FQNEAQ (reference sequence). CDR3 nucleotides: TGTGCCAGCAGCGTAAACAGGGGGAATAACTATGGCTACACCTTC. This encodes CASSVNRGNNYGYTF.

V gene TRBV10-2 combines with J gene TRBJ1-5; D remains ambiguous. The CDR3 is made up of 14 amino acids. V was trimmed by 1 base and J by 3 bases, leaving 7 bases between them. Germline V lookup: CDR1 WSHSY, CDR2 SAAADI. The DNA of the CDR3 is TGCGCCAGCAGTGAGTTCAGTCCCAATCAGCCCCAGCATTTT. Translating it yields CASSEFSPNQPQHF.

This sequence joins TRBV5-1 and TRBJ2-1, with D possibly being TRBD1 (5 bases). This CDR3 contains 13 residues. The V end was cut by 0 bases, the J end by 7 bases, with 8 bases between. The germline CDR1 and CDR2 sequences are SGHRS and YFSETQ. This CDR3 is CASSLEQANEQFF. CDR3 nucleotides: TGCGCCAGCAGCTTGGAACAGGCTAATGAGCAGTTCTTC. The variable domain in full, completed from reference TRBV5-1 and TRBJ2-1, reads KAGVTQTPRYLIKTRGQQVTLSCSPISGHRSVSWYQQTPGQGLQFLFEYFSETQRNKGNFPGRFSGRQFSNSRSEMNVSTLELGDSALYLCASSLEQANEQFFGPGTRLTVL.

The chain joins TRBV9 to TRBJ1-1; 7 bases are a match to TRBD1. Germline lookup yields CDR1 SGDLS and CDR2 YYNGEE. V shed 3 bases and J 0 bases; nucleotides not matched to a gene: 8. The CDR3 has 16 residues. The DNA for the CDR3 is TGTGCCAGCAGCGCGTGGGACAGTCTTATGAACACTGAAGCTTTCTTT. The encoded protein is CASSAWDSLMNTEAFF.

The rearrangement uses TRBV28 and TRBJ2-2; 9 nucleotides align to TRBD1. Per germline, CDR1 MDHEN and CDR2 SYDVKM. The CDR3 spans 17 residues. Germline trimming cut 10 bases from V and 8 bases from J; bases unmatched to any gene: 20. CDR3 sequence (DNA): TGTGCCACTCGAACAGGGGGCGGAGGGGCGCGAGGGGGGGAGCTGTTTTTT. Translating it yields CATRTGGGGARGGELFF.

This clone was counted a few times. This chain joins TRBV2 and TRBJ1-1, with 8 nucleotides matching TRBD1. Per germline, CDR1 SNHLY and CDR2 FYNNEI. V trimming: 10 bases; J trimming: 1 base; junction bases outside the gene matches: 8. The CDR3 runs to 14 residues. This chain's CDR3 is CATSPGTGNTEAFF. Written as DNA, the CDR3 is TGTGCCACAAGTCCCGGGACAGGGAACACTGAAGCTTTCTTT.